This T cell receptor (beta chain) is from a study of OX40 agonist ivuxolimab in advanced cancers. Study-level background: Ivuxolimab was a fully human IgG2 agonistic monoclonal antibody targeting the costimulatory receptor OX40 (CD134). Intravenous ivuxolimab was administered to patients every 2 weeks at six dose levels: 0.01, 0.1, 0.3, 1.5, 3 and 10 mg/kg. Among the roughly 50 dose-escalation patients, about 20 had hepatocellular carcinoma, approximately 15 melanoma, 9 renal cell carcinoma and 9 head and neck cancer. In the dose-escalation cohort, roughly 80% of patients were male, and the mean age was roughly 60 years, with a range of roughly 20 to 80. Prior anti-PD-1, anti-PD-L1 or anti-CTLA-4 therapy was permitted, and checkpoint inhibitors had been received by about 44% of dose-escalation patients. Partial responses were achieved by three dose-escalation patients, of whom one had hepatocellular carcinoma and two had cutaneous melanoma. The purpose of peripheral TCRbeta sequencing was to test whether ivuxolimab changed TCR sequence diversity and led to clonal T-cell expansion. The paper describes the monotherapy dose-escalation part (N ≈ 52 patients) of the phase I trial of ivuxolimab. Beyond this particular receptor, the publication reports: After ivuxolimab, more expanded clones were found on average in CD8+ T cells than in CD4+ T cells. Partial responders in the 0.1-3.0 mg/kg groups had among the lowest normalized peripheral clonal expansion, especially among CD8+ T cells. At doses from 0.1 to 3.0 mg/kg, clonal expansion was seen in both CD4+ and CD8+ blood T cells between baseline and week 6. Low levels of normalized T-cell clonal expansion were also seen in some nonresponding patients. Which antigens the clonally expanded peripheral T cells were specific for was not determined.

Regarding this clone: There is no known antigen for this receptor. Per-base qualities were not stored, and no clone one base away is much larger.

Genomic DNA was isolated from the sorted cells so that the TCRbeta CDR3 region could be sequenced. The immunoSEQ Assay was used to sequence the TCRbeta CDR3 regions. The table was pulled from immuneACCESS by TCRdb, which kept in-frame rearrangements only. Such tables lose some clones; where checked, under half of the loss comes from unresolved V genes, and the rest has no known cause. A total of tens of thousands of clones appear in this sample, 75% to 95% of them only once. Of the sample, 5.2% is held by the ten largest clones. The trial excluded patients who had a history of autoimmune disease or were on systemic immunosuppression. Peripheral blood for TCR sequencing was collected from all dose cohorts at baseline, on cycle 4 day 1, and on cycle 7 day 1. The samples were drawn from a first-in-human, open-label, multicenter phase I dose-escalation trial of ivuxolimab. The trial enrolled adults with locally advanced or metastatic head and neck squamous cell, hepatocellular, melanoma or renal cell carcinoma. Before TCR sequencing, CD4+ and CD8+ T cells were separately sorted from peripheral blood.

Measured from the cysteine to the phenylalanine, the CDR3 is 13 residues long. CDR3 DNA only is kept here, 39 bases in frame from base 1. CDR1 is given as ENHRY and CDR2 as SYGVKD, both from the germline V gene. Trimming costs V 6 bases and J 6 bases, and their ends lie 13 bases apart. Source: CD4+ or CD8+ T cells sorted from blood, taken in a trial of the OX40 agonist ivuxolimab. This TCR came from an adult with an advanced solid tumor such as melanoma, head and neck, liver or kidney cancer. Recombination linked TRBV10-3 to TRBJ2-3; TRBD2 is a possible D gene, resting on 5 matching bases. The nucleotide sequence reads TGTGCCATCAGGGAGCGGTCCAGGGATACGCAGTATTTT. It translates to CAIRERSRDTQYF.